Following are 29 T cell receptor beta chains from one sample sequenced in a study of CD8+CD57+ T cells in acquired aplastic anemia. The use of genomic DNA as template underpinned the TCR beta VDJ and CDR3 profiling. TCRdb itself ran the reads through MiXCR, one entry per CDR3 protein. The profile covers around 430,000 distinct CDR3 sequences, with around 30% appearing a single time and 0.75% to 0.95% taken by the ten largest. Patients chosen for sequencing had CD8+CD57+ cells that had expanded, as shown by flow cytometry. The sequencing sample was made of sorted CD4+, CD8+, or CD8+CD57+ T cells (not recorded which) from PBMCs. All receptors derive from a human donor with aplastic anemia.

The sample holds many counts of this clonotype. This chain connects TRBV19 to TRBJ2-1; 7 bases fit TRBD1. There are 14 residues in the CDR3. The germline gives CDR1 LNHDA, CDR2 SQIVND (reference sequence). V shed 5 bases, J shed 2 bases, and the junction held 3 bases outside the gene matches. The CDR3 DNA reads TGTGCCAGTAGTGTGGGGACAGCCTACAATGAGCAGTTCTTC. Encoded protein: CASSVGTAYNEQFF.

For this clonotype: This may stem from a read error, because a much larger clone lies one nucleotide away. The CDR3: CSARGARVQETRYF. CDR3 coding DNA: TGCAGTGCTAGGGGGGCTCGGGTACAAGAGACCCGGTACTTC. This rearrangement joins TRBV20-1 to TRBJ2-5, with D perhaps matching TRBD1 (6 bases). Germline V gene data show CDR1 as DFQATT and CDR2 as SNEGSKA (reference sequence). The CDR3 extends over 14 amino acids.

In this sample, this clonotype turned up many times. The chain has TRBV7-3 and TRBJ2-5, with D possibly matching TRBD2 (7 bases). The CDR3 length is 13 residues. CDR1 SGHTA and CDR2 FQGTGA come from the germline V gene. V was trimmed by 2 bases and J by 9 bases, leaving 13 bases between them. Here the CDR3 DNA reads TGTGCCAGCAGCTTAGGCGGGGAGGGGGCCCAGTACTTC. Amino acids: CASSLGGEGAQYF.

This clonotype has a handful of counts. In nucleotides, the CDR3 is TGTGCCAGCAGCGTCTCCACAGGGTCAGGAAACACCATATATTTT. Its protein product is CASSVSTGSGNTIYF. This chain uses TRBV9 with TRBJ1-3; a possible D gene is TRBD1 (6 bases). The CDR3 extends over 15 amino acids. Germline V lookup: CDR1 SGDLS, CDR2 YYNGEE. V dropped 2 bases and J dropped 4 bases, with 13 bases sitting between them.

This chain connects TRBV20-1 to TRBJ2-3, with TRBD2 matching over 7 bases. J lost 6 bases, V lost 3 bases, and 12 bases had no gene match. CDR3 length equals 15 residues. CDR1 and CDR2 from the germline V gene are DFQATT and SNEGSKA (reference sequence). Here the CDR3 DNA reads TGCAGTGCTAGGTTTCATGTGGGAGCGGGGGATACGCAGTATTTT. Its translation is CSARFHVGAGDTQYF.

The CDR3 sequence is CASSTPQGLNTEAFF. CDR3 DNA sequence: TGTGCCAGTAGTACCCCACAGGGCCTGAACACTGAAGCTTTCTTT. This chain links TRBV19 with TRBJ1-1; D perhaps matches TRBD1 (6 bases). Between the trimmed V and J ends, which lost 4 bases and 0 bases, there was a span of 12 bases. The germline CDR1 and CDR2 sequences are LNHDA and SQIVND (reference sequence). CDR3 length: 15 amino acids.

This clonotype was seen many times. V is TRBV5-5 and J is TRBJ2-5; D gene uncertain. V was shortened by 4 bases and J by 1 base, with 11 bases between the two germline ends. CDR3 length: 14 amino acids. Germline-derived CDR1 and CDR2 are SGHKS and YYEKEE (reference sequence). CDR3 sequence (DNA): TGTGCCAGCAGCACACCGGGCAGCCAAGAGACCCAGTACTTC. It specifies CASSTPGSQETQYF.

For this clonotype: This could be a read error, since a much larger clone is one nucleotide away. The chain links TRBV9 to TRBJ2-1; 8 bases are shared with TRBD2. The junction had 11 bases not matched to a gene; V was cut back by 2 bases and J by 13 bases. CDR3 length: 14 amino acids. Per germline, CDR1 SGDLS and CDR2 YYNGEE. CDR3 amino acids: CASSVGGGRETQFF. CDR3 nucleotide sequence: TGTGCCAGCAGCGTCGGCGGGGGGCGAGAGACCCAGTTCTTC.

The V and J genes are TRBV20-1 and TRBJ2-1, with 11 bases identical to TRBD2. The CDR3 totals 16 residues. Trimming took 1 base from V and 1 from J; bases not matched to a gene: 3. Germline-derived CDR1 and CDR2 are DFQATT and SNEGSKA (reference sequence). The CDR3 reads CSARVRTSGSYNEQFF. The CDR3 bases are TGCAGTGCTAGAGTACGGACTAGCGGGTCCTACAATGAGCAGTTCTTC.

The V and J genes are TRBV9 and TRBJ2-3, with D unresolved. V lost 0 bases to trimming and J lost 6 bases, with 11 bases between them. The CDR3 has 14 residues. Germline V gene lookup returns CDR1 SGDLS and CDR2 YYNGEE. CDR3 in DNA: TGTGCCAGCAGCGTAGATATCCCCGCGGATACGCAGTATTTT. This codes for CASSVDIPADTQYF.

V usage is TRBV20-1 and J usage is TRBJ1-5; 8 nucleotides line up with TRBD1. With 8 bases clipped from V and 3 bases from J, the junction kept 12 bases outside the gene matches. This CDR3 is built from 15 residues. Germline CDR1 DFQATT, CDR2 SNEGSKA (reference sequence). The CDR3 here is CSTPGRGRNNQPQHF. For the CDR3, the DNA is TGCAGTACTCCCGGCAGGGGGCGAAACAATCAGCCCCAGCATTTT.

The rearrangement joins TRBV2 to TRBJ2-5, with no clear D. The V end was cut by 3 bases, the J end by 4 bases, with 9 bases between. This CDR3 contains 13 residues. From germline, CDR1 is SNHLY and CDR2 FYNNEI. CDR3 nucleotides: TGTGCCAGCAGTGACTATGGGCTAGAGACCCAGTACTTC. Encoded protein: CASSDYGLETQYF. Based on the CDR3 plus reference TRBV2 and TRBJ2-5, the full variable domain is EPEVTQTPSHQVTQMGQEVILRCVPISNHLYFYWYRQILGQKVEFLVSFYNNEISEKSEIFDDQFSVERPDGSNFTLKIRSTKLEDSAMYFCASSDYGLETQYFGPGTRLLVL.

This clonotype was observed at least ten times. The CDR3 here is CASRFTSGSGYEQYF. The CDR3, as DNA: TGTGCCAGTAGGTTTACTAGCGGGAGTGGCTACGAGCAGTACTTC. The gene calls are TRBV19 and TRBJ2-7; 11 bases agree with TRBD2. Germline values: CDR1 LNHDA, CDR2 SQIVND (reference sequence). The CDR3 runs to 15 residues. The V and J ends lost 6 bases and 3 bases, in that order; junction bases with no gene match: 7.

The chain employs TRBV9 and TRBJ1-2; no definite D call. The germline V and J ends were trimmed by 0 bases and 8 bases, with 14 bases remaining between them. Germline V gene data show CDR1 as SGDLS and CDR2 as YYNGEE. The CDR3 is 14 amino acids. The CDR3 region has the DNA TGTGCCAGCAGCGTAGTGGAGGAAGGGTACGGCTACACCTTC. Translation gives CASSVVEEGYGYTF.

The chain employs TRBV11-1 and TRBJ2-7, with TRBD1 matching over 9 bases. Germline CDR1 is SGHAT and CDR2 is FQDESV (reference sequence). The CDR3 extends over 16 amino acids. V dropped 0 bases and J dropped 6; count of bases not matched to a gene: 9. CDR3 region: CASSLATGTGSFEQYF. CDR3 DNA: TGTGCCAGCAGCTTAGCGACCGGGACAGGGTCGTTCGAGCAGTACTTC.

Here the CDR3 reads CATSRLGPYSGNTIYF. Written as DNA, the CDR3 is TGTGCCACCAGCAGACTGGGGCCGTACTCTGGAAACACCATATATTTT. The chain combines TRBV25-1 with TRBJ1-3, with D possibly TRBD1 on 5 matching bases. CDR1 is MGHDK and CDR2 is SYGVNS in the germline V gene. Trimming shortened V by 10 bases and J by 0 bases, and 19 bases separated the two germline ends. There are 16 residues in the CDR3.

This clonotype has at least ten counts. V usage is TRBV6-1 and J usage is TRBJ2-7; maybe TRBD2 (6 bases). The CDR3 spans 12 residues. V lost 7 bases to trimming and J lost 5 bases, with 12 bases between them. Germline V gene sequence: CDR1 MNHNS, CDR2 SASEGT. The CDR3 protein is CASTITGDEQYF. CDR3 sequence (DNA): TGTGCCAGCACTATAACGGGGGACGAGCAGTACTTC.

This clonotype was counted at least ten times. The rearrangement links TRBV20-1 to TRBJ1-5, with TRBD1 matching over 10 bases. Germline V gives CDR1 DFQATT, CDR2 SNEGSKA (reference sequence). Unmatched junction bases numbered 4, after V lost 7 bases and J lost 4 bases. The CDR3 length is 13 residues. DNA for the CDR3: TGCAGTGTTAGGACAGGGGGAAATCAGCCCCAGCATTTT. Encoded protein: CSVRTGGNQPQHF.

The chain links TRBV29-1 to TRBJ2-5; D is unclear. V was cut by 3 bases and J by 5 bases, with 7 bases left in between. The CDR3 has 11 residues. Germline CDR1 and CDR2: SQVTM and ANQGSEA. This CDR3 reads CSVDGQETQYF. DNA for the CDR3: TGCAGCGTTGACGGTCAGGAGACCCAGTACTTC.

The chain carries TRBV4-2 and TRBJ2-7; TRBD2 might be the D (5 bases). CDR3 length: 14 residues. CDR1 and CDR2 from the germline V gene are LGHNA and YNFKEQ. V was clipped by 0 bases and J by 4 bases, with 10 bases between them. The CDR3 DNA is TGTGCCAGCAGCCAAGACCGGGGTAGGTACGAGCAGTACTTC. It specifies CASSQDRGRYEQYF.

The J gene is TRBJ1-6, the V gene TRBV25-1; D is ambiguous. This CDR3 has 17 residues. Trimming removed 6 bases from V and 4 bases from J, with 19 bases in between. The germline V gene encodes CDR1 MGHDK and CDR2 SYGVNS. Here the CDR3 reads CASSPHRNTEYNSPLHF. In nucleotides, the CDR3 is TGTGCCAGCAGCCCTCATCGAAATACTGAATATAATTCACCCCTCCACTTT.

The chain couples TRBV5-4 to TRBJ1-1; D remains unclear. V lost 2 bases to trimming and J lost 0 bases, with 11 bases between them. This CDR3 region has 15 residues. Germline V gene lookup returns CDR1 SGHNT and CDR2 YYREEE (reference sequence). The CDR3 sequence is CASSFMAGVNTEAFF. Here the CDR3 DNA reads TGTGCCAGCAGCTTTATGGCTGGGGTGAACACTGAAGCTTTCTTT. Together with reference TRBV5-4 and TRBJ1-1, the CDR3 gives the full variable domain: ETGVTQSPTHLIKTRGQQVTLRCSSQSGHNTVSWYQQALGQGPQFIFQYYREEENGRGNFPPRFSGLQFPNYSSELNVNALELDDSALYLCASSFMAGVNTEAFFGQGTRLTVV.

This clonotype came up a few times. This chain joins TRBV6-5 and TRBJ1-4; 9 bases map to TRBD1. This CDR3 is 15 amino acids long. Germline V CDR1 and CDR2: MNHEY, SVGAGI. The J segment lost 3 bases and the V segment lost 4 bases, leaving 3 bases of the junction unmatched. This CDR3 reads CASSLGQGSNEKLFF. The CDR3 coding sequence is TGTGCCAGCAGTTTGGGACAGGGCTCTAATGAAAAACTGTTTTTT.

The chain joins TRBV6-2 or TRBV6-3 to TRBJ1-1; 7 nucleotides agree with TRBD1. Trimming removed 2 bases from V and 9 bases from J; junction bases left unmatched: 12. The germline gives CDR1 MNHEY, CDR2 SVGEGT. CDR3 length: 15 amino acids. The CDR3 nucleotides are TGTGCCAGCAGTTACGGGACAGCGAAGGACTACCAAGCTTTCTTT. Protein sequence: CASSYGTAKDYQAFF.

The chain joins TRBV11-2 to TRBJ1-6; no clear D. This CDR3 comprises 11 residues. The V end lost 3 bases, the J end lost 12 bases, and 6 bases lay between the germline ends. CDR1 SGHAT and CDR2 FQNNGV come from the germline V gene. The CDR3 spells CASSLRGPLHF. The DNA for the CDR3 is TGTGCCAGCAGCTTGAGAGGACCCCTCCACTTT.

This clonotype was counted between two and nine times. The chain carries TRBV3-1 and TRBJ1-3; unclear D gene. The CDR3 totals 13 residues. V lost 3 bases to trimming and J lost 0 bases, with 3 bases between them. In germline, CDR1 is LGHDT, CDR2 YNNKEL (reference sequence). The CDR3 here is CASSHLSGNTIYF. As DNA, the CDR3 is TGTGCCAGCAGCCACCTCTCTGGAAACACCATATATTTT. The full variable domain, in which reference TRBV3-1 and TRBJ1-3 provide the parts outside the CDR3, is DTAVSQTPKYLVTQMGNDKSIKCEQNLGHDTMYWYKQDSKKFLKIMFSYNNKELIINETVPNRFSPKSPDKAHLNLHINSLELGDSAVYFCASSHLSGNTIYFGEGSWLTVV.

The rearrangement joins TRBV15 to TRBJ2-7; 9 nucleotides match TRBD1. Unmatched junction bases numbered 19, after V lost 10 bases and J lost 0 bases. The CDR3 runs 18 residues. Germline V gives CDR1 LNHNV, CDR2 YYDKDF (reference sequence). The CDR3 loop reads CASSPAPGTGSPSYEQYF. The CDR3 DNA reads TGTGCCAGCAGTCCAGCTCCCGGGACAGGGAGTCCCTCCTACGAGCAGTACTTC.

In its sample, this clonotype was seen many times. As DNA, the CDR3 is TGTGCCAGTAGTATACGGGGACAGCCCCCGCGGGACTATGGCTACACCTTC. Residues: CASSIRGQPPRDYGYTF. This sequence joins TRBV19 and TRBJ1-2, with TRBD1 matching over 7 bases. CDR1 is LNHDA and CDR2 is SQIVND in the germline V gene (reference sequence). V lost 2 bases to trimming and J lost 3 bases; unmatched junction nucleotides: 12. This CDR3 is built from 17 residues.

The chain joins TRBV27 to TRBJ2-3, with 7 bases that match TRBD1. The CDR3 loop spans 14 amino acids. The J segment lost 3 bases and the V segment lost 6 bases, leaving 6 bases of the junction unmatched. CDR1 is MNHEY, CDR2 SMNVEV, per germline (reference sequence). The CDR3 DNA sequence: TGTGCCAGCAGATTGACAGGGTGGACAGATACGCAGTATTTT. It codes for CASRLTGWTDTQYF.